This entry concerns a single TCR beta chain. The CDR3 extends over 14 amino acids. V gave up 3 bases and J gave up 5 bases; unmatched junction bases: 6. Germline loops: CDR1 SGHRS, CDR2 YFSETQ. Assay used: immunoSEQ multiplex PCR; TCRdb lists only in-frame clones, some missing. Of around 43,000 clones in the sample, about 93% are singletons; the top ten hold around 3.9%. These data originate in a study of control samples from healthy donors and cancer patients. This sequence originates from a woman aged 45-60 years in good health. The sequenced sample was blood. V usage is TRBV5-1 and J usage is TRBJ2-7; 9 nucleotides match TRBD2. DNA of the CDR3: TGCGCCAGCAGCTGGGCGGGGGGGCGGGACGAGCAGTACTTC. It encodes CASSWAGGRDEQYF.